The clone carrying this TCR beta chain has only a few counts. The antigen is undetermined. Some clones are missing from TCRdb's copy, which holds only in-frame ones; the method was immunoSEQ multiplex PCR. This sample yields 15,000 or so clones, of which 76% are seen a single time; 12% belongs to the top ten. The data originate from a study of CD4+ T cells in melanoma. CDR3 length: 17 amino acids. The V segment lost 5 bases and the J segment 9 bases; nucleotides outside the gene matches: 13. Germline V gene sequence: CDR1 SNHLY, CDR2 FYNNEI. The study, taken as a whole, reports: In melanoma, neoantigen-specific CD4+ T cells reportedly differed in differentiation state. A reported correlation linked neoantigen-specific CD4+ T cells to CD8+, macrophage and B cell function.

This TCR came from a human donor with melanoma. V and J are TRBV2 and TRBJ1-6; TRBD1 agrees at 10 bases. Sequencing was carried out using cells from a culture (not recorded whether cultured in vitro). The CDR3 coding sequence is TGTGCCAGCAGTCTTTACCGGGACAGGGGTAAGGGTTCACCCCTCCACTTT. Its protein product is CASSLYRDRGKGSPLHF.